This TCR beta chain was documented in a study of blood T cell repertoires in COVID-19. Study background: The United States, Italy and Spain provided the acute and convalescent COVID-19 samples.

Profiled with immunoSEQ multiplex PCR; TCRdb holds only in-frame clones, not every one. This sample has about 120,000 clones; 65% to 90% occur once, and the top ten carry around 10%. The CDR3 is 13 amino acids. The V end was cut by 5 bases, the J end by 0 bases, with 7 bases between. Looked up from germline, CDR1 is SGHVS and CDR2 is FQNEAQ. The origin of this receptor is a human donor in a cohort sampled during active COVID-19. The rearrangement joins TRBV7-8 to TRBJ1-1; D possibly corresponds to TRBD1 (5 bases). The sequencing sample was made of peripheral blood. As DNA, the CDR3 is TGTGCCAGCAGCCCAGGGATGAACACTGAAGCTTTCTTT. This translates into CASSPGMNTEAFF.